Below are 27 T cell receptor beta chains sequenced from a single sample in a study of T-cell memory formation after mild COVID-19. Each CDR3 protein is one row after TCRdb ran MiXCR on the 5' RACE reads. The sample holds fewer than 350,000 distinct CDR3 sequences, approximately 18% seen once. The sequenced material came from PBMCs or a T cell subset sorted from them (not recorded which). Receptors were obtained from a man between 18 and 29 years old who had mild COVID-19 (a few samples of this study predate the infection). Cell type and time point are not known.

J is TRBJ1-3 and V is TRBV6-5; D not certain. The V and J ends lost 2 bases and 4 bases respectively, with 9 bases between them. CDR3 length: 14 residues. Germline lookup yields CDR1 MNHEY and CDR2 SVGAGI. The CDR3 here is CASSYRVAGNTIYF. The CDR3 DNA reads TGTGCCAGCAGTTACCGCGTGGCGGGAAACACCATATATTTT.

DNA of the CDR3: TGCGCCAGCAGCTTGGCTGGACTAGCTAGGGACAATGAGCAGTTCTTC. As protein: CASSLAGLARDNEQFF. The J gene is TRBJ2-1, the V gene TRBV5-1; 8 positions match TRBD2. CDR3 length equals 16 residues. The V and J ends lost 0 bases and 5 bases, in that order; junction bases with no gene match: 7. In germline, CDR1 is SGHRS, CDR2 YFSETQ.

This clonotype turned up a few times. The V gene is TRBV7-9, the J gene TRBJ2-1; D may be TRBD2 (6 bases). The CDR3 loop spans 15 amino acids. V gave up 5 bases and J gave up 0 bases, with 11 bases separating them. Germline CDR1 is SEHNR and CDR2 is FQNEAQ (reference sequence). This chain's CDR3 is CASSTRGSSYNEQFF. In DNA, the CDR3 is TGTGCCAGCAGCACCCGGGGGAGCTCCTACAATGAGCAGTTCTTC.

V usage is TRBV14 and J usage is TRBJ2-2, with 10 bases aligning to TRBD2. Germline CDR1 is SGHDN and CDR2 is FVKESK. This CDR3 comprises 16 residues. With 2 bases clipped from V and 6 bases from J, the junction kept 6 bases outside the gene matches. The CDR3 sequence is CASSQYSSGGAGELFF. Here the CDR3 DNA reads TGTGCCAGCAGCCAATATTCCAGCGGGGGGGCCGGGGAGCTGTTTTTT.

There are a few counts of this clonotype. As DNA, the CDR3 is TGCGCCAGCAGCCAAGAATCTTGGGCAACCCAAGCTTTCTTT. It specifies CASSQESWATQAFF. This chain joins TRBV4-3 and TRBJ1-1, with D uncertain. This CDR3 region has 14 residues. V lost 0 bases, J lost 9 bases, and 14 bases lay in between. The germline V gene has CDR1 LGHNA and CDR2 YSLEER.

A few counts support this clonotype. The chain is built from TRBV7-2 and TRBJ2-3; D remains ambiguous. Deletions cut 3 bases from V and 0 bases from J, with 10 bases between. The CDR3 has 15 residues. The germline gives CDR1 SGHTA, CDR2 FQGNSA. CDR3: CASSFYMPSTDTQYF. The CDR3 DNA reads TGTGCCAGCAGCTTTTATATGCCTAGCACAGATACGCAGTATTTT.

This clonotype was detected only once. The chain is built from TRBV20-1 and TRBJ1-4; D unclear. Trimming removed 3 bases from V and 9 bases from J, with 5 bases in between. CDR1 DFQATT and CDR2 SNEGSKA come from the germline V gene (reference sequence). The CDR3 totals 10 residues. The CDR3 loop reads CSASGQKLFF. The CDR3 DNA reads TGCAGTGCTAGCGGTCAAAAACTGTTTTTT.

The chain combines TRBV5-1 with TRBJ2-7, with D perhaps being TRBD1 or TRBD2 (5 bases each). The CDR3 totals 15 residues. Trimming took 4 bases from V and 6 from J, leaving 20 bases between them. Germline assignment: CDR1 SGHRS and CDR2 YFSETQ. CDR3 sequence: CASSPGSGQLLEQYV. In DNA form, the CDR3 reads TGCGCCAGCAGCCCGGGCAGCGGACAACTCCTCGAGCAGTACGTC.

V usage is TRBV4-3 and J usage is TRBJ2-1; no firm D call. Trimming cost V 0 bases and J 0 bases, with 9 bases left between them. Germline V gives CDR1 LGHNA, CDR2 YSLEER. This CDR3 spans 16 amino acids. This CDR3 is CASSQDTRSSYNEQFF. As DNA, the CDR3 is TGCGCCAGCAGCCAAGATACAAGGAGCTCCTACAATGAGCAGTTCTTC.

This clonotype was found a few times. The genes are TRBV29-1 and TRBJ2-5, with TRBD1 identical over 10 bases. The CDR3 totals 13 residues. The germline CDR1 and CDR2 sequences are SQVTM and ANQGSEA. J was trimmed by 5 bases and V by 5 bases; bases with no gene match: 5. CDR3 sequence reads: CSVRQGAGETQYF. As DNA, the CDR3 is TGCAGCGTTCGACAGGGGGCAGGGGAGACCCAGTACTTC. The variable domain in full, with the rest retrieved from reference TRBV29-1 and TRBJ2-5, is SAVISQKPSRDICQRGTSLTIQCQVDSQVTMMFWYRQQPGQSLTLIATANQGSEATYESGFVIDKFPISRPNLTFSTLTVSNMSPEDSSIYLCSVRQGAGETQYFGPGTRLLVL.

In its sample, this clonotype was seen a few times. The genes are TRBV20-1 and TRBJ2-1, with TRBD1 matching 9 bases. The germline CDR1 and CDR2 sequences are DFQATT and SNEGSKA (reference sequence). The CDR3 is made up of 14 amino acids. With 3 bases clipped from V and 6 bases from J, the junction kept 6 bases outside the gene matches. CDR3 region: CSASSVTGGNEQFF. CDR3 nucleotides: TGCAGTGCTAGCTCGGTGACAGGGGGCAATGAGCAGTTCTTC.

The chain employs TRBV12-3 or TRBV12-4 and TRBJ2-2; 12 nucleotides align to TRBD2. The CDR3 has 16 amino acids. V was pared by 7 bases and J by 2 bases, with 5 bases of the junction left unmatched. In DNA, the CDR3 is TGTGCCAGCATAAAACTAGCGGGGGGAAACACCGGGGAGCTGTTTTTT. Amino acid sequence: CASIKLAGGNTGELFF.

The sample holds a few counts of this clonotype. The chain combines TRBV7-9 with TRBJ2-7; 8 nucleotides line up with TRBD1. With V trimmed by 5 bases and J by 0 bases, 6 bases remained unmatched. Germline V CDR1 and CDR2: SEHNR, FQNEAQ (reference sequence). The CDR3 runs 15 residues. The CDR3 region is CASSPGQERSYEQYF. The DNA for the CDR3 is TGTGCCAGCAGCCCGGGACAGGAACGCTCCTACGAGCAGTACTTC.

The sample holds a few counts of this clonotype. The chain recombines TRBV7-9 with TRBJ2-7; 9 bases fit TRBD1. The CDR3 covers 15 residues. CDR1 is SEHNR, CDR2 FQNEAQ, per germline (reference sequence). Trimming removed 3 bases from V and 5 bases from J; junction bases left unmatched: 8. In nucleotides, the CDR3 is TGTGCCAGCAGCTTCCGGGACAGGGCTCAAGACGAGCAGTACTTC. Protein sequence: CASSFRDRAQDEQYF.

This chain uses TRBV24-1 with TRBJ1-1; 9 nucleotides line up with TRBD1. V trimming: 5 bases; J trimming: 6 bases; junction bases outside the gene matches: 6. The CDR3 extends over 14 amino acids. CDR1 is KGHDR and CDR2 is SFDVKD in the germline V gene. CDR3 DNA sequence: TGTGCCACCAGTGCTAGGACAGGGGTATCTGAAGCTTTCTTT. Translating it yields CATSARTGVSEAFF.

This clonotype was seen only a few times. V usage is TRBV28 and J usage is TRBJ1-1; 7 bases agree with TRBD1. V was pared by 6 bases and J by 3 bases, with 10 bases of the junction left unmatched. This CDR3 comprises 15 residues. Germline CDR1 MDHEN, CDR2 SYDVKM. The CDR3, as DNA: TGTGCCAGCAGCTTGCTACATACAGGGGACACTGAAGCTTTCTTT. Protein: CASSLLHTGDTEAFF.

This clonotype appeared a few times. J is TRBJ2-3 and V is TRBV6-4; possibly TRBD1 for D (6 bases). V was cut by 8 bases and J by 2 bases, with 17 bases left in between. Germline CDR1 and CDR2: MRHNA and SNTAGT. The CDR3 is 15 amino acids. CDR3 in amino acids: CASATGAGDTDTQYF. In DNA, the CDR3 is TGTGCCAGCGCTACTGGGGCAGGGGACACAGATACGCAGTATTTT.

This chain connects TRBV11-2 to TRBJ2-5; the D gene is possibly TRBD2 (5 bases). Germline CDR1 reads SGHAT; CDR2 reads FQNNGV. This CDR3 comprises 15 residues. V was cut by 1 base and J by 3 bases, with 12 bases left in between. The CDR3 bases are TGTGCCAGCAGCTTAGTAGGGTTCGGGGAAGAGACCCAGTACTTC. This encodes CASSLVGFGEETQYF.

V usage is TRBV11-2 and J usage is TRBJ2-5; D may be TRBD2 (5 bases). V dropped 5 bases and J dropped 3 bases, with 10 bases sitting between them. The CDR3 spans 13 residues. Looked up from germline, CDR1 is SGHAT and CDR2 is FQNNGV. CDR3 sequence: CASSPGLEETQYF. CDR3 nucleotide sequence: TGTGCCAGCAGCCCCGGACTGGAAGAGACCCAGTACTTC.

This clonotype occurred a few times. The V and J genes are TRBV4-2 and TRBJ1-4; weak D call: TRBD1 (5 bases). This CDR3 has 16 residues. Trimming stripped 0 bases from V and 4 bases from J, with 12 bases between. Germline-derived CDR1 and CDR2 are LGHNA and YNFKEQ. As DNA, the CDR3 is TGTGCCAGCAGCCAAGAGCCAGGGACGGGTAATGAAAAACTGTTTTTT. Translating it yields CASSQEPGTGNEKLFF.

The rearrangement links TRBV2 to TRBJ1-2, with 7 bases fitting TRBD1. The germline CDR1 and CDR2 sequences are SNHLY and FYNNEI. V was clipped by 2 bases and J by 14 bases; unmatched bases: 8. The CDR3 has 12 residues. The DNA for the CDR3 is TGTGCCAGCAGTGAAAGCGGGGACAGTTCTACCTTC. It translates to CASSESGDSSTF.

V usage is TRBV6-1 and J usage is TRBJ2-2, with D maybe TRBD1 (5 bases). The CDR3 consists of 16 residues. CDR1 and CDR2 from the germline V gene are MNHNS and SASEGT. Trimming took off 7 bases at V and 3 bases at J, with 18 bases between the two ends. The CDR3 DNA follows: TGTGCCAGCACGGTTTGGACATTCGTGGACACCGGGGAGCTGTTTTTT. Amino acids: CASTVWTFVDTGELFF.

The chain carries TRBV2 and TRBJ2-3; 8 positions match TRBD2. Trimming at V came to 8 bases and at J to 7 bases, leaving 11 bases not matched to a gene. In germline, CDR1 is SNHLY, CDR2 FYNNEI. The CDR3 is made up of 14 amino acids. For the CDR3, the DNA is TGTGCCAGCCCGACGGGACTAGAGGCCCATACGCAGTATTTT. Residues: CASPTGLEAHTQYF.

This clonotype has just a few counts. The rearrangement joins TRBV10-3 to TRBJ2-7, with a tentative D call TRBD1 (6 bases). The CDR3 has 14 amino acids. Trimming removed 4 bases from V and 2 bases from J, with 12 bases in between. The germline gives CDR1 ENHRY, CDR2 SYGVKD. The CDR3: CAISGTGTTYEQYV. The CDR3 coding sequence is TGTGCCATCAGTGGGACCGGGACAACCTACGAGCAGTACGTC.

There are a few counts of this clonotype. The V and J genes are TRBV7-2 and TRBJ2-7, with 7 bases fitting TRBD1. This CDR3 comprises 14 residues. Germline CDR1 is SGHTA and CDR2 is FQGNSA. Losses at the gene ends were 1 base for V and 5 bases for J; bases not matched to a gene: 5. This CDR3 is CASSLETGQHEQYV. The CDR3 coding sequence is TGTGCCAGCAGCTTAGAGACAGGGCAACACGAGCAGTACGTC.

The chain combines TRBV5-1 with TRBJ1-2; 9 nucleotides match TRBD1. Germline CDR1 is SGHRS and CDR2 is YFSETQ. There are 14 residues in the CDR3. J was trimmed by 5 bases and V by 4 bases; bases with no gene match: 6. The CDR3: CASSLQGASYGYTF. CDR3 DNA: TGCGCCAGCAGCCTACAGGGGGCGAGTTATGGCTACACCTTC.

The rearrangement uses TRBV29-1 and TRBJ1-1; TRBD1 agrees at 7 bases. Germline values: CDR1 SQVTM, CDR2 ANQGSEA. Trimming took 4 bases from V and 1 from J; bases not matched to a gene: 3. The CDR3 length is 13 residues. CDR3 DNA sequence: TGCAGCGTTGGATCAGGGGGGAACACTGAAGCTTTCTTT. Translation gives CSVGSGGNTEAFF.